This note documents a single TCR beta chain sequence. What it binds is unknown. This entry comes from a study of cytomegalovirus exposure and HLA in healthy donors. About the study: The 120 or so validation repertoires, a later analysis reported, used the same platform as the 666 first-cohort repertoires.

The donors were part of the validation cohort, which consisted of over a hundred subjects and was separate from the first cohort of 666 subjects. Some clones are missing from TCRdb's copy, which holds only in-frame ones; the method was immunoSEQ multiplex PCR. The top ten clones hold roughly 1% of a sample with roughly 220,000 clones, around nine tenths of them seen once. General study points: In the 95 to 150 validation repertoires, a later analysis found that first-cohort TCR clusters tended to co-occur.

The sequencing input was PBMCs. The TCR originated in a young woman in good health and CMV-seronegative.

The CDR3 sequence: CASRERTSVSYEQYF. In nucleotides, the CDR3 is TGCGCCAGCAGAGAAAGGACTAGCGTATCCTACGAGCAGTACTTC. The V gene is TRBV5-1, the J gene TRBJ2-7; 9 bases match TRBD2. Germline assignment: CDR1 SGHRS and CDR2 YFSETQ. The CDR3 consists of 15 residues. The V segment lost 5 bases and the J segment 1 base; nucleotides outside the gene matches: 7.